The present entry profiles one T cell receptor beta chain with its context. The antigen is unknown. CDR1 is KGHSH and CDR2 is LQKENI in the germline V gene. Trimming removed 2 bases at V and 4 bases at J, with 20 bases between. This CDR3 spans 18 amino acids. Every patient was affected by relapse after autologous stem cell transplantation, while exposure to brentuximab vedotin was not uniform. The data stem from a study of PD-1 blockade in classical Hodgkin lymphoma. Across the whole study: Nivolumab dosed at 3 mg/kg went to patients intravenously every 2 weeks.

TCRdb keeps only in-frame clones here, not all; method: immunoSEQ multiplex PCR. The sample consists of around 36,000 clones, around 86% of them appearing once. Findings of the study overall: Compared with healthy donors, newly diagnosed patients reportedly showed lower baseline TCR diversity. The baseline diversity of complete responders showed similarity to that of newly diagnosed patients. By C4D1 there was a significant rise in CD4+ TCR diversity but not in CD8+ TCR diversity.

The TCR was taken from a human donor with classical Hodgkin lymphoma. The V call is TRBV18, the J call TRBJ1-4; possibly TRBD1 for D (6 bases). The source material was peripheral blood mononuclear cells (PBMCs), sampled at baseline. CDR3 DNA: TGTGCCAGCTCACCATACTCAGTCTCCGGCAGGGGTAATGAAAAACTGTTTTTT. It specifies CASSPYSVSGRGNEKLFF.